Included here is one TCR beta chain sequence, with context. These data originate in a study of metastatic and nonmetastatic thyroid tumors. TCRdb reanalyzed the PCR reads via MiXCR. This table has about 22,000 clones, 30% to 40% appearing once. Thyroid surgery was preceded by no treatment in any patient. The CDR3 runs 17 residues. V was cut by 0 bases and J by 4 bases, with 15 bases left in between. Germline assignment: CDR1 SGHAT and CDR2 FQNNGV. This clonotype originated in a male donor with papillary thyroid cancer or a benign thyroid nodule (not recorded which). Some clones in this sample may be carry-over from other donors' samples. The specimen sequenced was blood. The chain carries TRBV11-2 and TRBJ2-2, with D perhaps matching TRBD1 or TRBD2 (5 bases each). CDR3 sequence: CASSLDPGPLSTGELFF. The CDR3 coding sequence is TGTGCCAGCAGCTTAGACCCGGGACCCCTGAGCACCGGGGAGCTGTTTTTT.